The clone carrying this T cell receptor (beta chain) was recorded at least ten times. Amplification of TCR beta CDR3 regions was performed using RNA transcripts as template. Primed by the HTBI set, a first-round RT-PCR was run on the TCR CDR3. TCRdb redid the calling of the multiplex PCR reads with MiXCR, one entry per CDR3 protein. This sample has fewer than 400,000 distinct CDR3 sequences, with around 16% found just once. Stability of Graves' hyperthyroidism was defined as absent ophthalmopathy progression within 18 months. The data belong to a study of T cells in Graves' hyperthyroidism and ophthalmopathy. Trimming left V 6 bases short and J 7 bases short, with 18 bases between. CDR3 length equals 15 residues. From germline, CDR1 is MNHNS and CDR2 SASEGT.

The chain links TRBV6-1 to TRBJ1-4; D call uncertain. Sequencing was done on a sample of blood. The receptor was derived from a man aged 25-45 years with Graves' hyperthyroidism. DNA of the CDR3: TGTGCCAGCAGCGCAGACCCACCACCGATTGAAAAACTGTTTTTT. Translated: CASSADPPPIEKLFF.